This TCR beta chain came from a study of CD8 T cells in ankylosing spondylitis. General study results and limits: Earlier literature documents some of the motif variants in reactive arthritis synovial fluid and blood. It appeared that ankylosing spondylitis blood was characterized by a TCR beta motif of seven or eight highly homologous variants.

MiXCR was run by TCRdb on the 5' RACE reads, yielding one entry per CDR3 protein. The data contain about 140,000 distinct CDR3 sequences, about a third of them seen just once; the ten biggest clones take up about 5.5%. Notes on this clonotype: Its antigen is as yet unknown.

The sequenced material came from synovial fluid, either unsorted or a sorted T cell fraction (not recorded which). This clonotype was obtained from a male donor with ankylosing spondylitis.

The CDR3 reads CASSSSNSYNEQFF. In nucleotides, the CDR3 is TGCGCCAGCAGTTCGTCCAACTCCTACAATGAGCAGTTCTTC. The rearrangement links TRBV5-1 to TRBJ2-1; D unresolved. Germline values: CDR1 SGHRS, CDR2 YFSETQ. The CDR3 totals 14 residues. The germline V and J ends were trimmed by 5 bases and 0 bases, with 9 bases remaining between them.